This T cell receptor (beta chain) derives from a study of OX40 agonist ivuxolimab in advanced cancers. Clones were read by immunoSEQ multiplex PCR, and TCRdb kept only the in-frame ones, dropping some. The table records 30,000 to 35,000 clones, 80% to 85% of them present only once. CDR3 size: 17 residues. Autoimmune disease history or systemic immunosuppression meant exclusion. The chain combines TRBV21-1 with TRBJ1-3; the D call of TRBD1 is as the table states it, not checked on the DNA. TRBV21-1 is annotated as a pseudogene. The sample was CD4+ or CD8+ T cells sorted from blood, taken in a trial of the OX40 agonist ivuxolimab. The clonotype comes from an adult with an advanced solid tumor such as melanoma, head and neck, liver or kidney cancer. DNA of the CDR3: TGTGCCAGCAGCAAAGGGGACAGGGGGCCGATTGGAAACACCATATATTTT. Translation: CASSKGDRGPIGNTIYF.